This entry lists 28 T cell receptor beta chains sequenced from one sample in a study of cytomegalovirus exposure and HLA in healthy donors. The method was immunoSEQ multiplex PCR; TCRdb's version includes in-frame clones alone and lacks a portion of them. The sample yields 80,000 or so clones, 85% to 95% seen once. Sample: PBMCs. The receptors were gathered from a woman between 18 and 29 years old in good health and CMV-seronegative.

The V and J genes are TRBV7-2 and TRBJ1-6; D is ambiguous. Germline V lookup: CDR1 SGHTA, CDR2 FQGNSA. The V end lost 4 bases, the J end lost 6 bases, and 4 bases lay between the germline ends. The CDR3 is 12 amino acids. In DNA, the CDR3 is TGTGCCAGCAGCTGGCCTAATTCACCCCTCCACTTT. The encoded protein is CASSWPNSPLHF.

This chain links TRBV6-1 with TRBJ2-1; TRBD1 is a possible D gene (5 bases). Germline values: CDR1 MNHNS, CDR2 SASEGT. The CDR3 contains 13 residues. V lost 6 bases and J lost 5, with 11 bases in between. CDR3 sequence reads: CASRDTVDNEQFF. CDR3 nucleotides: TGTGCCAGCAGGGACACCGTGGACAATGAGCAGTTCTTC.

The chain uses TRBV7-8 and TRBJ2-7, with 8 bases that match TRBD2. The CDR3 is made up of 17 amino acids. Trimming took 2 bases from V and 2 from J; bases not matched to a gene: 11. Germline CDR1 SGHVS, CDR2 FQNEAQ. DNA of the CDR3: TGTGCCAGCAGCTTAAGGGTACTAGCGGAACTCCCCTACGAGCAGTACTTC. The encoded protein is CASSLRVLAELPYEQYF.

V gene TRBV30 combines with J gene TRBJ1-2; tentatively, D is TRBD1 (6 bases). Germline-derived CDR1 and CDR2 are GTSNPN and SVGIG (reference sequence). Trimming took 3 bases from V and 7 from J, leaving 15 bases between them. The CDR3 spans 13 residues. The CDR3 coding sequence is TGTGCCTGGAGAGAGGGGGGGGCTCGTGGCTACACCTTC. As protein: CAWREGGARGYTF. Using reference TRBV30 and TRBJ1-2 for the parts outside the CDR3, the full variable domain is SQTIHQWPATLVQPVGSPLSLECTVEGTSNPNLYWYRQAAGRGLQLLFYSVGIGQISSEVPQNLSASRPQDRQFILSSKKLLLSDSGFYLCAWREGGARGYTFGSGTRLTVV.

This chain uses TRBV11-2 with TRBJ1-2, with D tentatively TRBD1 (6 bases). CDR3 size: 18 residues. V lost 5 bases, J lost 3 bases, and 25 bases lay in between. CDR1 and CDR2 (germline): SGHAT, FQNNGV. The CDR3 region has the DNA TGTGCCAGCAGCCCCGAGCCCTATCTGGGGGCGGGGGACTATGGCTACACCTTC. Its protein product is CASSPEPYLGAGDYGYTF.

The genes are TRBV10-1 and TRBJ2-2, with no clear D. V lost 3 bases and J 4 bases, leaving 12 bases between the germline ends. CDR1 and CDR2 from the germline V gene are WNHNN and SYGVQD (reference sequence). This CDR3 contains 15 residues. The CDR3 bases are TGCGCCAGCAGTGATTTCCAACTCTCCACCGGGGAGCTGTTTTTT. It yields the protein CASSDFQLSTGELFF.

The rearrangement uses TRBV27 and TRBJ2-7; D perhaps matches TRBD1 (5 bases). Trimming left V 0 bases short and J 12 bases short, with 27 bases between. This CDR3 comprises 17 residues. Per germline, CDR1 MNHEY and CDR2 SMNVEV (reference sequence). The CDR3 is CASSLSKAGSATLRLYF. CDR3 DNA: TGTGCCAGCAGTTTATCGAAGGCAGGGTCGGCTACCCTGAGACTGTACTTC.

The chain uses TRBV2 and TRBJ1-6; D is undetermined. CDR3 length: 10 amino acids. V was pared by 5 bases and J by 14 bases, with 7 bases between. Germline assignment: CDR1 SNHLY and CDR2 FYNNEI. For the CDR3, the DNA is TGTGCCAGCAGTTCGAGGGCCCTCCACTTT. Protein: CASSSRALHF.

CDR3: CASSSGYEQYF. DNA for the CDR3: TGTGCCAGCAGCAGCGGCTACGAGCAGTACTTC. This chain links TRBV9 with TRBJ2-7, with D tentatively TRBD2 (5 bases). Per the germline V gene, CDR1 is SGDLS and CDR2 is YYNGEE. The CDR3 is 11 amino acids. Deletions cut 4 bases from V and 3 bases from J, with 5 bases between.

This chain links TRBV7-5 with TRBJ2-7; TRBD1, the table's D call, was not compared with the DNA. TRBV7-5 counts as a pseudogene. The CDR3 covers 12 residues. DNA for the CDR3: TGTGCCCCAGGGGACGGAGGCTACGAGCAGTACTTC. It encodes CAPGDGGYEQYF.

This CDR3 reads CSVGAPYEQYF. In DNA form, the CDR3 reads TGCAGCGTTGGAGCCCCCTACGAGCAGTACTTC. This rearrangement joins TRBV29-1 to TRBJ2-7; D gene uncertain. CDR1 is SQVTM and CDR2 is ANQGSEA in the germline V gene. The CDR3 is 11 residues long. The V end lost 4 bases, the J end lost 2 bases, and 6 bases lay between the germline ends.

This sequence joins TRBV27 and TRBJ2-2; D may be TRBD1 (5 bases). The V gene's germline CDR1 is MNHEY and CDR2 SMNVEV (reference sequence). V was trimmed by 7 bases and J by 8 bases, leaving 14 bases between them. CDR3 length equals 13 residues. CDR3 in amino acids: CASTIGVGGELFF. The DNA of the CDR3 is TGTGCCAGCACCATAGGGGTCGGAGGGGAGCTGTTTTTT.

The chain carries TRBV7-9 and TRBJ2-1; a weak D match, TRBD1 (6 bases). CDR3 size: 14 residues. CDR1 and CDR2 from the germline V gene are SEHNR and FQNEAQ (reference sequence). Deletions cut 4 bases from V and 4 bases from J, with 11 bases between. For the CDR3, the DNA is TGTGCCAGCAGCTCGCGAGGGGGATACAATGAGCAGTTCTTC. It codes for CASSSRGGYNEQFF.

The chain links TRBV28 to TRBJ2-5; 8 nucleotides line up with TRBD2. Germline V gene sequence: CDR1 MDHEN, CDR2 SYDVKM. The CDR3 covers 15 residues. The V segment lost 5 bases and the J segment 5 bases; nucleotides outside the gene matches: 10. CDR3 loop: CASSPGTSRPETQYF. Here the CDR3 DNA reads TGTGCCAGCAGTCCTGGGACTAGTCGTCCGGAGACCCAGTACTTC. Full variable domain (outside the CDR3, taken from reference TRBV28 and TRBJ2-5): DVKVTQSSRYLVKRTGEKVFLECVQDMDHENMFWYRQDPGLGLRLIYFSYDVKMKEKGDIPEGYSVSREKKERFSLILESASTNQTSMYLCASSPGTSRPETQYFGPGTRLLVL.

This chain uses TRBV29-1 with TRBJ1-5; 12 bases match TRBD1. V dropped 4 bases and J dropped 5; count of bases not matched to a gene: 3. Germline V CDR1 and CDR2: SQVTM, ANQGSEA. The CDR3 contains 14 residues. CDR3 nucleotide sequence: TGCAGCGTTGGGGGACAGGGGGCGGATCAGCCCCAGCATTTT. The encoded protein is CSVGGQGADQPQHF.

The chain couples TRBV7-2 to TRBJ1-1; 8 positions agree with TRBD1. Germline trimming cut 6 bases from V and 2 bases from J; bases unmatched to any gene: 8. This CDR3 has 15 amino acids. The germline V gene encodes CDR1 SGHTA and CDR2 FQGNSA. The CDR3 protein is CASSYGQGINTEAFF. The CDR3 nucleotides read TGTGCCAGCAGTTACGGACAGGGAATTAACACTGAAGCTTTCTTT.

V gene TRBV11-3 combines with J gene TRBJ2-1; 7 positions agree with TRBD2. CDR3 length equals 14 residues. Germline CDR1 is SGHNT and CDR2 is YENEEA. With V trimmed by 8 bases and J by 3 bases, 7 bases remained unmatched. CDR3 region: CASSKRDDYNEQFF. The DNA of the CDR3 is TGTGCCAGCTCGAAGCGGGATGACTACAATGAGCAGTTCTTC.

This chain uses TRBV11-2 with TRBJ1-1, with D possibly being TRBD1 (5 bases). Germline loops: CDR1 SGHAT, CDR2 FQNNGV. Trimming left V 4 bases short and J 9 bases short, with 15 bases between. The CDR3 covers 13 residues. The CDR3 DNA reads as TGTGCCAGCAGCTCCGACAAGGGGCCCCAAGCTTTCTTT. As protein: CASSSDKGPQAFF.

V gene TRBV6-5 combines with J gene TRBJ1-1, with TRBD1 as a possible D gene (5 bases). The germline V gene encodes CDR1 MNHEY and CDR2 SVGAGI. The germline V and J ends were trimmed by 7 bases and 6 bases, with 15 bases remaining between them. The CDR3 is 13 amino acids. CDR3 residues: CASTRGGPSEAFF. In DNA, the CDR3 is TGTGCCAGCACCCGCGGGGGTCCCTCTGAAGCTTTCTTT.

This chain uses TRBV7-9 with TRBJ1-3; D perhaps matches TRBD1 (6 bases). The V gene's germline CDR1 is SEHNR and CDR2 FQNEAQ (reference sequence). This CDR3 contains 16 residues. The germline V and J ends were trimmed by 5 bases and 0 bases, with 14 bases remaining between them. For the CDR3, the DNA is TGTGCCAGCAGCCAACAGGGATTACTCTCTGGAAACACCATATATTTT. Residues: CASSQQGLLSGNTIYF.

The chain uses TRBV13 and TRBJ1-4; TRBD1 aligns across 11 bases. The CDR3 has 17 amino acids. Germline-derived CDR1 and CDR2 are PRHDT and FYEKMQ (reference sequence). The V segment lost 0 bases and the J segment 5 bases; nucleotides outside the gene matches: 5. In DNA, the CDR3 is TGTGCCAGCAGCTTAGGTGGACAGGGGGCCCCAAATGAAAAACTGTTTTTT. The encoded protein is CASSLGGQGAPNEKLFF.

The chain carries TRBV18 and TRBJ1-1, with D possibly being TRBD1 (5 bases). Germline CDR1 reads KGHSH; CDR2 reads LQKENI. CDR3 size: 13 residues. V was clipped by 2 bases and J by 6 bases, with 10 bases between them. The CDR3 region is CASSPAGPAEAFF. CDR3 in DNA: TGTGCCAGCTCACCAGCAGGGCCCGCTGAAGCTTTCTTT.

The chain has TRBV11-3 and TRBJ2-2, with 13 bases that match TRBD2. Germline trimming cut 4 bases from V and 5 bases from J; bases unmatched to any gene: 1. CDR3 size: 15 residues. In germline, CDR1 is SGHNT, CDR2 YENEEA. Here the CDR3 reads CASSSGLAGTGELFF. Here the CDR3 DNA reads TGTGCCAGCAGCTCGGGACTAGCGGGAACCGGGGAGCTGTTTTTT.

The CDR3 coding sequence is TGTGCCAGCAGCTTAGCGGCAGGGGGGACTGAAGCTTTCTTT. Residues: CASSLAAGGTEAFF. The chain uses TRBV7-2 and TRBJ1-1; 7 bases align to TRBD1. Germline values: CDR1 SGHTA, CDR2 FQGNSA. J gave up 5 bases and V 0 bases, and 3 bases lay outside the gene matches. The CDR3 extends over 14 amino acids.

This sequence joins TRBV28 and TRBJ1-5, with TRBD1 identical over 9 bases. Losses at the gene ends were 5 bases for V and 4 bases for J; bases not matched to a gene: 6. This CDR3 is 15 amino acids long. Germline V gene data show CDR1 as MDHEN and CDR2 as SYDVKM. CDR3 sequence: CASSGGTGRNQPQHF. The CDR3 region has the DNA TGTGCCAGCAGTGGGGGGACAGGGAGGAATCAGCCCCAGCATTTT.

The V call is TRBV4-1, the J call TRBJ1-2; D is unclear. V was trimmed by 0 bases and J by 0 bases, leaving 5 bases between them. The germline gives CDR1 MGHRA, CDR2 YSYEKL. The CDR3 runs to 14 residues. CDR3 sequence reads: CASSQDRANYGYTF. Here the CDR3 DNA reads TGCGCCAGCAGCCAAGATCGGGCTAACTATGGCTACACCTTC.

This rearrangement joins TRBV14 to TRBJ1-2; D gene uncertain. The CDR3 loop spans 13 amino acids. Germline-derived CDR1 and CDR2 are SGHDN and FVKESK. V was pared by 6 bases and J by 7 bases, with 15 bases between. The CDR3: CASSQTRAGGYTF. In nucleotides, the CDR3 is TGTGCCAGCAGTCAGACCCGGGCGGGTGGCTACACCTTC.

V and J are TRBV6-5 and TRBJ2-3; D unresolved. The ends were cut back, 4 bases at V and 9 bases at J, with 8 bases in the middle. Germline loops: CDR1 MNHEY, CDR2 SVGAGI. CDR3 length equals 11 residues. CDR3 amino acids: CASSLGATQYF. CDR3 nucleotides: TGTGCCAGCAGTTTGGGCGCCACGCAGTATTTT.